This TCR beta chain is from a study of CD8+ T cells in alopecia areata. The treatment is: oral pan-JAK inhibitor, 5-10 mg twice daily. The CDR3 has 15 amino acids. Trimming removed 7 bases at V and 4 bases at J, with 14 bases between. Germline CDR1 MGHDK, CDR2 SYGVNS. Extracted RNA was reverse transcribed into cDNA, the sequencing template. The data were produced by immunoSEQ multiplex PCR, yet TCRdb's version contains in-frame clones alone and is incomplete. Counted here are some 180,000 clones, around half occurring once; the ten biggest clones make up roughly a tenth. Sequenced material: CD8+ T cells sorted from blood, taken at week 24, from a patient treated with tofacitinib. The clonotype was recovered from a human donor with alopecia areata. The V call is TRBV25-1, the J call TRBJ1-6; weak D call: TRBD1 (6 bases). CDR3 amino acids: CASTPTGVYNSPLHF. The CDR3 coding sequence is TGTGCCAGCACTCCGACAGGAGTTTATAATTCACCCCTCCACTTT.